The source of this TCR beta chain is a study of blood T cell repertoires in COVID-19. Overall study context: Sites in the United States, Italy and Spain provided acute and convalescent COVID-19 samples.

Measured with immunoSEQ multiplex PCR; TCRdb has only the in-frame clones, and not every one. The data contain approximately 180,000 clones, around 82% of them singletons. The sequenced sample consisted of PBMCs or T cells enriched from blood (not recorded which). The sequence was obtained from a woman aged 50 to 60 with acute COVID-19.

The CDR3 coding sequence is TGTGCCAGCAGCCCAGCCAGACACGGGACAGGATATTCGAACACTGAAGCTTTCTTT. It yields the protein CASSPARHGTGYSNTEAFF. The chain has TRBV11-2 and TRBJ1-1, with TRBD1 identical over 8 bases. CDR1 and CDR2 (germline): SGHAT, FQNNGV. V shed 5 bases, J shed 1 base, and the junction held 18 bases outside the gene matches. The CDR3 is 19 residues long.